Below are 10 T cell receptor beta chains sequenced from a single sample in a study of cytomegalovirus exposure and HLA in healthy donors (dated by TCRdb to the late 2010s). The library was built by means of the immunoSEQ multiplex PCR assay. TCRdb mirrors the immuneACCESS table, restricted to in-frame sequences. Some clones are absent from its copies; in checked studies, under half trace to an unresolved V gene, and the reason for the others is unknown. For this sample the table gives roughly 280,000 clones, of which 86% were detected only once. The top ten hold 0.9% to 1.1% of the sample. The source material was PBMCs. Every receptor here comes from a woman aged 18-29 years in good health and CMV-seronegative.

The rearrangement links TRBV20-1 to TRBJ2-3; possible D gene TRBD2, 6 bases. The CDR3 has 8 amino acids. In germline, CDR1 is DFQATT, CDR2 SNEGSKA (reference sequence). CDR3 in DNA: TGCTGCGGGGACCCGCAGTATTTT. Translating gives CCGDPQYF.

V usage is TRBV29-1 and J usage is TRBJ2-6; 8 bases map to TRBD1. The trim removed 7 bases at V and 1 base at J, leaving 9 bases unmatched. Germline assignment: CDR1 SQVTM and CDR2 ANQGSEA. CDR3 size: 16 residues. The chain's CDR3 is CSADQGADSGANVLTF. The CDR3 DNA sequence: TGCAGCGCCGACCAGGGGGCCGATTCTGGGGCCAACGTCCTGACTTTC.

The chain is built from TRBV30 and TRBJ1-5, with a tentative D call TRBD1 (5 bases). Per the germline V gene, CDR1 is GTSNPN and CDR2 is SVGIG (reference sequence). The V gene lost 3 bases and the J gene lost 9 bases, with 15 bases spanning the gap. The CDR3 has 13 residues. The CDR3 is CAWSPGGSSPQHF. As DNA, the CDR3 is TGTGCCTGGAGCCCGGGGGGGTCATCGCCCCAGCATTTT.

CDR3 coding DNA: TGTGCCAGCAGTTCCCCGCGACTGACTAGCACAGATACGCAGTATTTT. Translating it yields CASSSPRLTSTDTQYF. The chain uses TRBV27 and TRBJ2-3; no firm D call. Germline CDR1 reads MNHEY; CDR2 reads SMNVEV (reference sequence). Trimming removed 4 bases at V and 0 bases at J, with 14 bases between. The length of the CDR3 is 16 residues.

This clone was detected ten times or more. V gene TRBV30 combines with J gene TRBJ2-1; 13 bases agree with TRBD2. Germline CDR1 GTSNPN, CDR2 SVGIG (reference sequence). Trimming at V came to 4 bases and at J to 4 bases, leaving 1 base not matched to a gene. This CDR3 has 14 amino acids. For the CDR3, the DNA is TGTGCCTGGACGGGACTAGCGGGGTACAATGAGCAGTTCTTC. It translates to CAWTGLAGYNEQFF.

The V and J genes are TRBV7-9 and TRBJ2-3; D possibly corresponds to TRBD1 (5 bases). The V and J ends lost 4 bases and 0 bases respectively, with 17 bases between them. CDR1 SEHNR and CDR2 FQNEAQ come from the germline V gene (reference sequence). The CDR3 length is 17 residues. CDR3 region: CASSSGQYPSSTDTQYF. Written as DNA, the CDR3 is TGTGCCAGCAGCTCAGGGCAGTACCCTTCGAGCACAGATACGCAGTATTTT.

The CDR3 nucleotides are TGTGCCAGCGCGAGGGCGGGCTCTAACTATGGCTACACCTTC. Its protein product is CASARAGSNYGYTF. This rearrangement joins TRBV27 to TRBJ1-2; D unresolved. The germline CDR1 and CDR2 sequences are MNHEY and SMNVEV (reference sequence). V was shortened by 8 bases and J by 0 bases, with 13 bases between the two germline ends. This CDR3 spans 14 amino acids.

This clone turned up a few times. Other DNA sequences in the sample encode the same CDR3. This rearrangement joins TRBV18 to TRBJ2-7; no clear D gene. The CDR3 is 12 amino acids. The V end was cut by 2 bases, the J end by 3 bases, with 5 bases between. CDR1 KGHSH and CDR2 LQKENI come from the germline V gene. CDR3 sequence reads: CASSPGSYEQYF. The CDR3 DNA reads as TGTGCCAGCTCACCAGGCAGCTACGAGCAGTACTTC.

V and J are TRBV2 and TRBJ1-1; TRBD1 is a possible D gene (5 bases). Trimming took 3 bases from V and 8 from J, leaving 10 bases between them. The CDR3 has 12 residues. The V gene's germline CDR1 is SNHLY and CDR2 FYNNEI. CDR3 region: CASSDSAGEAFF. As DNA, the CDR3 is TGTGCCAGCAGTGATTCGGCAGGGGAAGCTTTCTTT.

This chain links TRBV4-1 with TRBJ2-5; TRBD1 matches 8 bases. The CDR3 runs 14 residues. The V segment lost 5 bases and the J segment 4 bases; nucleotides outside the gene matches: 6. Germline CDR1 is MGHRA and CDR2 is YSYEKL. The CDR3 protein is CASSSQGAGETQYF. Written as DNA, the CDR3 is TGCGCCAGCAGCTCCCAGGGGGCAGGAGAGACCCAGTACTTC.